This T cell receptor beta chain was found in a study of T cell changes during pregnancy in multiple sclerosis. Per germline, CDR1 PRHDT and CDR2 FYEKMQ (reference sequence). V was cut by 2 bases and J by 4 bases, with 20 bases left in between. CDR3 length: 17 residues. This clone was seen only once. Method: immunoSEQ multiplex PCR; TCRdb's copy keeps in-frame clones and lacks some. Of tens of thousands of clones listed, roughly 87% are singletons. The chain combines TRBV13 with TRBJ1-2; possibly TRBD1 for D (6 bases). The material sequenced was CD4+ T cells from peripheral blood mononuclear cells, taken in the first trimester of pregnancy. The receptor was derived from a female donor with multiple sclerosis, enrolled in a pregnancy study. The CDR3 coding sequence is TGTGCCAGCAGCTTAACCACACAGGGTATCCTATCCTATGGCTACACCTTC. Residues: CASSLTTQGILSYGYTF.